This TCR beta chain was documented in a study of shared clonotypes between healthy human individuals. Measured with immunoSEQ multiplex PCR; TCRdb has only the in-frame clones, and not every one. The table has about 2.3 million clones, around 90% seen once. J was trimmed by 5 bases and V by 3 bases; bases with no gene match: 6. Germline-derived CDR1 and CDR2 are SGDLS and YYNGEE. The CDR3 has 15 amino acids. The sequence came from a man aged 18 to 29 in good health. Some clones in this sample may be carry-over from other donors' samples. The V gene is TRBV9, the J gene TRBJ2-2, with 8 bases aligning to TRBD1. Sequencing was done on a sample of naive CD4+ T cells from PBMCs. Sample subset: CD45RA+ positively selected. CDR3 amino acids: CASSAGDRLTGELFF. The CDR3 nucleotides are TGTGCCAGCAGCGCCGGGGACAGGCTTACCGGGGAGCTGTTTTTT.